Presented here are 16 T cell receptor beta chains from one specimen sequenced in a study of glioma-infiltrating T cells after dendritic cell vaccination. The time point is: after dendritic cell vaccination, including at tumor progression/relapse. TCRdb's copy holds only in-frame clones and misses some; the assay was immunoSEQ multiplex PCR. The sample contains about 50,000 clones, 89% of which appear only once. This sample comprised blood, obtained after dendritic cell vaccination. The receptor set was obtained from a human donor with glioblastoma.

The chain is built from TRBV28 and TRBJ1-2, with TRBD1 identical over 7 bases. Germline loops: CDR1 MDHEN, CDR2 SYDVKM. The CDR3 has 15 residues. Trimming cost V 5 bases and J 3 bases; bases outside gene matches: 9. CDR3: CASSIQGSAYYGYTF. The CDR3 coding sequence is TGTGCCAGCAGTATACAGGGGTCAGCCTACTATGGCTACACCTTC.

CDR3 coding DNA: TGCGCCAGCAGCCTGACAGGGAGCGGCTACACCTTC. This gives the protein CASSLTGSGYTF. The chain couples TRBV5-1 to TRBJ1-2, with TRBD1 matching 7 bases. The V and J ends lost 4 bases and 8 bases, in that order; junction bases with no gene match: 5. This CDR3 is built from 12 residues. Per germline, CDR1 SGHRS and CDR2 YFSETQ. The full variable domain, in which reference TRBV5-1 and TRBJ1-2 provide the parts outside the CDR3, is KAGVTQTPRYLIKTRGQQVTLSCSPISGHRSVSWYQQTPGQGLQFLFEYFSETQRNKGNFPGRFSGRQFSNSRSEMNVSTLELGDSALYLCASSLTGSGYTFGSGTRLTVV.

The CDR3 reads CASSLGLLLSGANVLTF. Here the CDR3 DNA reads TGCGCCAGCAGCTTGGGACTCCTCCTCTCTGGGGCCAACGTCCTGACTTTC. The rearrangement joins TRBV5-1 to TRBJ2-6; D unresolved. This CDR3 comprises 17 residues. Germline V gene data show CDR1 as SGHRS and CDR2 as YFSETQ. V lost 0 bases to trimming and J lost 0 bases, with 10 bases between them.

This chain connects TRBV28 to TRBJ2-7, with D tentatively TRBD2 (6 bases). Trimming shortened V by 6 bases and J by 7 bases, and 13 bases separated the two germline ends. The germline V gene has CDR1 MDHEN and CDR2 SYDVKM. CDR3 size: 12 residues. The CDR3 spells CASSLTAGEQYF. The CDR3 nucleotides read TGTGCCAGCAGCCTCACGGCGGGGGAGCAGTACTTC.

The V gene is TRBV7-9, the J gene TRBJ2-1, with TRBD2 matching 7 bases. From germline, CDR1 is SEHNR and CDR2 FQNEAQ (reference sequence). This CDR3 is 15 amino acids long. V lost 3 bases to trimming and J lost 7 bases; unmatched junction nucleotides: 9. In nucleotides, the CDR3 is TGTGCCAGCAGCTTCCCACCGGGAGGTCTAAATGAGCAGTTCTTC. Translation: CASSFPPGGLNEQFF.

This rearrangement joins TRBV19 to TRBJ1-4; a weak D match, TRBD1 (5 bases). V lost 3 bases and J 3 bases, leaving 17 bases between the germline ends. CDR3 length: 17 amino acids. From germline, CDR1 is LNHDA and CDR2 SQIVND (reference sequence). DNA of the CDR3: TGTGCCAGTAGTATTGGCTTAGACAGAGGTGCTAATGAAAAACTGTTTTTT. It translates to CASSIGLDRGANEKLFF.

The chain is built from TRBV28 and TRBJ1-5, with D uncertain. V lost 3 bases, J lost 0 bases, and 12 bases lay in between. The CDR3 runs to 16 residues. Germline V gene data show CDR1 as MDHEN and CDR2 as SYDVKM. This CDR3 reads CASSFITRLSNQPQHF. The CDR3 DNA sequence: TGTGCCAGCAGTTTTATTACAAGACTTAGCAATCAGCCCCAGCATTTT. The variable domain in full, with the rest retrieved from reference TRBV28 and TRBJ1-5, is DVKVTQSSRYLVKRTGEKVFLECVQDMDHENMFWYRQDPGLGLRLIYFSYDVKMKEKGDIPEGYSVSREKKERFSLILESASTNQTSMYLCASSFITRLSNQPQHFGDGTRLSIL.

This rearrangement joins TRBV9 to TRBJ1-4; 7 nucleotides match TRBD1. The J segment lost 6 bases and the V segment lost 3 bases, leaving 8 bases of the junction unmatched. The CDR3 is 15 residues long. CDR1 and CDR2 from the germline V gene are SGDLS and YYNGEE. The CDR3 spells CASSGQNRGHEKLFF. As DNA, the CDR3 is TGTGCCAGCAGCGGACAGAACAGGGGACATGAAAAACTGTTTTTT.

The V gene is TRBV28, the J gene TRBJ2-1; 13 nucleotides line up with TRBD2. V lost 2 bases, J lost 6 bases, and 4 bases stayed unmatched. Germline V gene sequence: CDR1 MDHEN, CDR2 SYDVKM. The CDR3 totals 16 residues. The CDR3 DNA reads TGTGCCAGCAGTTTAAGGGGACTAGCGGGAATCAATGAGCAGTTCTTC. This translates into CASSLRGLAGINEQFF.

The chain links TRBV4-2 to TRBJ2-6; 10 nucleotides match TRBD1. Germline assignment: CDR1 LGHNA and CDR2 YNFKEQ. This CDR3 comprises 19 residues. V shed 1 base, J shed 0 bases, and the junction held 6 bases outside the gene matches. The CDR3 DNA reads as TGTGCCAGCAGCCAAGGCCCGACAGGGGGCGGCTCTGGGGCCAACGTCCTGACTTTC. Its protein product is CASSQGPTGGGSGANVLTF.

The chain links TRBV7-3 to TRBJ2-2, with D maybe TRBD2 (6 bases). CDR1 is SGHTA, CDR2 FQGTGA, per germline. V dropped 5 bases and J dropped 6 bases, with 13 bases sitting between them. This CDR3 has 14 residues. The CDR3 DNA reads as TGTGCCAGCAGCCCAAGGGCGGGGTCCGGGGAGCTGTTTTTT. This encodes CASSPRAGSGELFF. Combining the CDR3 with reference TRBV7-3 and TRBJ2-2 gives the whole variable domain GAGVSQTPSNKVTEKGKYVELRCDPISGHTALYWYRQSLGQGPEFLIYFQGTGAADDSGLPNDRFFAVRPEGSVSTLKIQRTERGDSAVYLCASSPRAGSGELFFGEGSRLTVL.

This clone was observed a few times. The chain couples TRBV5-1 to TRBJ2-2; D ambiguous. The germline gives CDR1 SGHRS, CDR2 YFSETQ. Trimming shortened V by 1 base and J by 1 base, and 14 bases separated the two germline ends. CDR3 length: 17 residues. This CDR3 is CASSLMKRLGNTGELFF. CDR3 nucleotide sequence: TGCGCCAGCAGCTTGATGAAGCGATTGGGGAACACCGGGGAGCTGTTTTTT. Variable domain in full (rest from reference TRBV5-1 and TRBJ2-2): KAGVTQTPRYLIKTRGQQVTLSCSPISGHRSVSWYQQTPGQGLQFLFEYFSETQRNKGNFPGRFSGRQFSNSRSEMNVSTLELGDSALYLCASSLMKRLGNTGELFFGEGSRLTVL.

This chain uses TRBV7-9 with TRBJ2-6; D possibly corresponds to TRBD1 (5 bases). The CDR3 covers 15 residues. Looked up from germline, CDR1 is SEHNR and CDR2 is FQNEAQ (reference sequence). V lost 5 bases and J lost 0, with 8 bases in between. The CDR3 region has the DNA TGTGCCAGCAGCACGACAGTCTCTGGGGCCAACGTCCTGACTTTC. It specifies CASSTTVSGANVLTF.

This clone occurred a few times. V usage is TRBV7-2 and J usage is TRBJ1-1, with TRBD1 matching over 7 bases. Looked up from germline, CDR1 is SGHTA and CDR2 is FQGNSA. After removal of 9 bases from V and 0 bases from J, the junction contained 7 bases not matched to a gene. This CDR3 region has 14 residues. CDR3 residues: CASGPGTVNTEAFF. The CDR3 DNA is TGTGCCAGTGGCCCTGGGACAGTGAACACTGAAGCTTTCTTT.

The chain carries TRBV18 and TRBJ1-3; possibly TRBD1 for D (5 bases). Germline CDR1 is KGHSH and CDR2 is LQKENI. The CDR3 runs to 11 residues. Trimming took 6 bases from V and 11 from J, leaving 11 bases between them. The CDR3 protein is CASSYQGAIYF. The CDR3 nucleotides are TGTGCCAGCTCGTATCAGGGCGCCATATATTTT. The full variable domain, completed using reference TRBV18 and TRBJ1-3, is NAGVMQNPRHLVRRRGQEARLRCSPMKGHSHVYWYRQLPEEGLKFMVYLQKENIIDESGMPKERFSAEFPKEGPSILRIQQVVRGDSAAYFCASSYQGAIYFGEGSWLTVV.

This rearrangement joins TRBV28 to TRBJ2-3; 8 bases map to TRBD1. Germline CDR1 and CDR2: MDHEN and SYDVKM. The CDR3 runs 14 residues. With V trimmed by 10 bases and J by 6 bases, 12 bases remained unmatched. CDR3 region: CATSGGTGYDTQYF. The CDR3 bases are TGTGCCACCTCAGGCGGGACAGGCTACGATACGCAGTATTTT.